Following are 29 T cell receptor beta chains from one sample sequenced in a study of CD8 T cells in ankylosing spondylitis. TCRdb itself ran the 5' RACE reads through MiXCR, one entry per CDR3 protein. Of 350,000 to 550,000 distinct CDR3 sequences in the sample, roughly 26% were seen once. These receptors' targets are unknown. Study results and caveats: A TCR beta motif of fewer than ten highly homologous variants seemed to mark ankylosing spondylitis blood.

The source material was blood, either unsorted or a sorted T cell fraction (not recorded which). All receptors derive from a male donor with ankylosing spondylitis.

Only a few counts were recorded for this clonotype. V gene TRBV20-1 combines with J gene TRBJ1-1; D unclear. There are 11 residues in the CDR3. Germline CDR1 DFQATT, CDR2 SNEGSKA (reference sequence). Trimming shortened V by 6 bases and J by 7 bases, and 12 bases separated the two germline ends. CDR3 loop: CSAARRGEAFF. As DNA, the CDR3 is TGCAGTGCCGCTAGACGGGGTGAAGCTTTCTTT.

This clonotype was observed a handful of times. The V gene is TRBV7-9, the J gene TRBJ2-1; possibly TRBD1 for D (5 bases). Looked up from germline, CDR1 is SEHNR and CDR2 is FQNEAQ (reference sequence). This CDR3 is built from 15 residues. V was cut by 5 bases and J by 3 bases, with 14 bases left in between. The CDR3, as DNA: TGTGCCAGCAGCATATTACAAGGGGACTACAATGAGCAGTTCTTC. Protein: CASSILQGDYNEQFF.

The V and J genes are TRBV29-1 and TRBJ1-5; D perhaps matches TRBD1 (5 bases). V dropped 7 bases and J dropped 5 bases, with 12 bases sitting between them. The germline CDR1 and CDR2 sequences are SQVTM and ANQGSEA. CDR3 length: 12 residues. As DNA, the CDR3 is TGCAGCGCGGGGGGAGAGGATCAGCCCCAGCATTTT. This translates into CSAGGEDQPQHF.

The table lists this clonotype with a few counts. This rearrangement joins TRBV5-4 to TRBJ2-1; D is possibly TRBD2 (6 bases). Germline lookup yields CDR1 SGHNT and CDR2 YYREEE (reference sequence). CDR3 length: 15 residues. The V gene lost 2 bases and the J gene lost 6 bases, with 15 bases spanning the gap. CDR3 sequence: CASSLPRDVSNEQFF. The CDR3 DNA reads TGTGCCAGCAGCTTACCGCGGGATGTTAGCAATGAGCAGTTCTTC.

This chain uses TRBV6-1 with TRBJ2-2; D is perhaps TRBD1 or TRBD2 (7 bases each). V lost 7 bases, J lost 3 bases, and 18 bases lay in between. Germline-derived CDR1 and CDR2 are MNHNS and SASEGT. The length of the CDR3 is 16 residues. The CDR3 region has the DNA TGTGCCAGCACCAGGGGGGGAAAAAAGGACACCGGGGAGCTGTTTTTT. Its protein is CASTRGGKKDTGELFF.

In this sample, this clonotype turned up a few times. The chain couples TRBV5-1 to TRBJ1-1; D is perhaps TRBD1 (5 bases). The germline V and J ends were trimmed by 0 bases and 0 bases, with 9 bases remaining between them. There are 15 residues in the CDR3. Germline assignment: CDR1 SGHRS and CDR2 YFSETQ. DNA of the CDR3: TGCGCCAGCAGCTTGGGACAGCTTGTGAACACTGAAGCTTTCTTT. This sequence encodes CASSLGQLVNTEAFF.

This clonotype came up a few times. The chain links TRBV28 to TRBJ2-2; D unresolved. This CDR3 is 13 amino acids long. Germline CDR1 reads MDHEN; CDR2 reads SYDVKM. V lost 5 bases, J lost 7 bases, and 11 bases lay in between. The CDR3 DNA sequence: TGTGCCAGCAGTCCACGACGGAACGGGGAGCTGTTTTTT. It codes for CASSPRRNGELFF.

The V gene is TRBV5-6, the J gene TRBJ2-1; D unclear. The CDR3 has 12 amino acids. V dropped 0 bases and J dropped 9 bases, with 7 bases sitting between them. The germline gives CDR1 SGHDT, CDR2 YYEEEE. The DNA for the CDR3 is TGTGCCAGCAGCTTGGTGGTCGGTGAGCAGTTCTTC. It codes for CASSLVVGEQFF.

The chain combines TRBV20-1 with TRBJ1-5, with D possibly being TRBD1 (6 bases). The CDR3 contains 13 residues. Germline assignment: CDR1 DFQATT and CDR2 SNEGSKA (reference sequence). With 6 bases removed from V and 1 base from J, the gap between germline ends came to 10 bases. The CDR3 spells CSATQGSNQPQHF. The CDR3 DNA reads TGCAGTGCAACACAGGGAAGCAATCAGCCCCAGCATTTT.

This clonotype was seen a few times. The J gene is TRBJ1-5, the V gene TRBV25-1, with TRBD1 as a possible D gene (5 bases). CDR1 and CDR2 from the germline V gene are MGHDK and SYGVNS. The CDR3 sequence is 14 residues long. V lost 3 bases and J lost 6, with 12 bases in between. The CDR3 loop reads CASSDPRGGQPQHF. CDR3 DNA: TGTGCCAGCAGTGACCCCCGGGGGGGTCAGCCCCAGCATTTT.

This clonotype occurred a few times. Here the CDR3 reads CASSQDRGMDTQYF. The DNA of the CDR3 is TGTGCCAGCAGCCAAGACAGGGGCATGGATACGCAGTATTTT. The chain is built from TRBV3-1 and TRBJ2-3; a weak D match, TRBD1 (6 bases). V was shortened by 0 bases and J by 6 bases, with 10 bases between the two germline ends. The CDR3 runs to 14 residues. Germline CDR1 LGHDT, CDR2 YNNKEL (reference sequence).

V is TRBV20-1 and J is TRBJ2-3, with a weak D call TRBD2 (5 bases). Trimming took off 6 bases at V and 4 bases at J, with 20 bases between the two ends. In germline, CDR1 is DFQATT, CDR2 SNEGSKA (reference sequence). This CDR3 spans 15 amino acids. The CDR3 spells CSASQGRGYADTQYF. CDR3 in DNA: TGCAGTGCGAGCCAAGGACGCGGGTATGCAGATACGCAGTATTTT.

This clonotype was picked up a small number of times. The chain employs TRBV12-3 or TRBV12-4 and TRBJ2-3; 12 positions agree with TRBD2. Germline trimming cut 3 bases from V and 7 bases from J; bases unmatched to any gene: 11. The CDR3 length is 17 residues. Here the CDR3 reads CASSFGRLTSGSNTQYF. Here the CDR3 DNA reads TGTGCCAGCAGTTTCGGGCGATTGACTAGCGGGAGTAATACGCAGTATTTT.

The chain carries TRBV5-4 and TRBJ2-7; D is uncertain. Trimming removed 4 bases from V and 4 bases from J, with 9 bases in between. Germline V gives CDR1 SGHNT, CDR2 YYREEE (reference sequence). This CDR3 comprises 12 residues. The CDR3 nucleotides read TGTGCCAGCAGCGTCGGGTGGTACGAGCAGTACTTC. Its translation: CASSVGWYEQYF. The variable domain in full, with the rest retrieved from reference TRBV5-4 and TRBJ2-7, is ETGVTQSPTHLIKTRGQQVTLRCSSQSGHNTVSWYQQALGQGPQFIFQYYREEENGRGNFPPRFSGLQFPNYSSELNVNALELDDSALYLCASSVGWYEQYFGPGTRLTVT.

There are a few counts of this clonotype. The chain carries TRBV24-1 and TRBJ2-7, with no clear D. This CDR3 comprises 10 residues. The ends were cut back, 10 bases at V and 4 bases at J, with 7 bases in the middle. In germline, CDR1 is KGHDR, CDR2 SFDVKD. The CDR3 reads CATEAYEQYV. CDR3 DNA sequence: TGTGCCACGGAAGCATACGAGCAGTACGTC.

This chain connects TRBV5-1 to TRBJ1-5; D is uncertain. The CDR3 totals 13 residues. Trimming removed 4 bases from V and 4 bases from J, with 9 bases in between. Germline CDR1 SGHRS, CDR2 YFSETQ. The CDR3 DNA reads as TGCGCCAGCAGCAATAACCCAAATCAGCCCCAGCATTTT. This codes for CASSNNPNQPQHF.

The chain joins TRBV7-2 to TRBJ2-3; D is possibly TRBD2 (5 bases). Germline V gives CDR1 SGHTA, CDR2 FQGNSA. This CDR3 spans 13 amino acids. The V end was cut by 5 bases, the J end by 4 bases, with 10 bases between. The CDR3 bases are TGTGCCAGCAGCCGGAGGAGCGCAGATACGCAGTATTTT. Residues: CASSRRSADTQYF.

The chain has TRBV20-1 and TRBJ1-5, with a possible D match to TRBD1 (6 bases). V was clipped by 5 bases and J by 6 bases, with 14 bases between them. The CDR3 length is 13 residues. Germline V gene sequence: CDR1 DFQATT, CDR2 SNEGSKA (reference sequence). The CDR3 DNA reads TGCAGTGCTGCCTGGGGGGCAGGTCAGCCCCAGCATTTT. As protein: CSAAWGAGQPQHF.

In nucleotides, the CDR3 is TGTGCCTGGAGTGAAACGGGGAACACTGAAGCTTTCTTT. This encodes CAWSETGNTEAFF. The V call is TRBV30, the J call TRBJ1-1; the D is unclear. V was clipped by 1 base and J by 1 base, with 7 bases between them. The CDR3 contains 13 residues. The germline V gene encodes CDR1 GTSNPN and CDR2 SVGIG (reference sequence).

The CDR3 DNA reads TGTGCCAGCAGCCAAGACCCACTAGCGGGAGGGAGAGATACGCAGTATTTT. As protein: CASSQDPLAGGRDTQYF. The chain uses TRBV4-2 and TRBJ2-3, with 13 nucleotides matching TRBD2. This CDR3 has 17 residues. CDR1 is LGHNA, CDR2 YNFKEQ, per germline. V trimming: 0 bases; J trimming: 5 bases; junction bases outside the gene matches: 5.

The chain has TRBV15 and TRBJ1-5; D is unresolved. V lost 5 bases to trimming and J lost 0 bases, with 5 bases between them. The CDR3 is 13 residues long. Per the germline V gene, CDR1 is LNHNV and CDR2 is YYDKDF (reference sequence). CDR3 DNA: TGTGCCACCAGCGGATATAGCAATCAGCCCCAGCATTTT. Protein sequence: CATSGYSNQPQHF.

This clonotype came up a few times. This sequence joins TRBV12-3 or TRBV12-4 and TRBJ2-1; 11 bases map to TRBD2. The CDR3 contains 15 residues. The V gene end was trimmed by 3 bases and the J gene end by 9 bases; junction bases not matched to a gene: 7. The CDR3 bases are TGTGCCAGCAGTTTTCAACTAGCGGGAGACGCTGAGCAGTTCTTC. It translates to CASSFQLAGDAEQFF.

This clonotype was observed a handful of times. The genes are TRBV18 and TRBJ2-1; either TRBD1 or TRBD2 may fit D (6 bases each). Germline V gene sequence: CDR1 KGHSH, CDR2 LQKENI. This CDR3 spans 13 amino acids. V was clipped by 3 bases and J by 8 bases, with 11 bases between them. This chain's CDR3 is CASSPGGRDEQFF. CDR3 bases: TGTGCCAGCTCACCCGGGGGCCGGGATGAGCAGTTCTTC.

CDR3 DNA: TGTGCCAGCAGCTTAGCGGGACAGGGACACACCGGGGAGCTGTTTTTT. It yields the protein CASSLAGQGHTGELFF. The chain recombines TRBV7-9 with TRBJ2-2; TRBD1 matches at 9 bases. The CDR3 totals 16 residues. The V segment lost 0 bases and the J segment 3 bases; nucleotides outside the gene matches: 2. Germline V gene sequence: CDR1 SEHNR, CDR2 FQNEAQ (reference sequence).

The table lists this clonotype with many counts. The rearrangement links TRBV4-1 to TRBJ2-5, with a tentative D call TRBD2 (5 bases). Germline CDR1 reads MGHRA; CDR2 reads YSYEKL. V dropped 1 base and J dropped 3 bases, with 9 bases sitting between them. The CDR3 runs to 14 residues. CDR3 sequence reads: CASSQGPAEETQYF. In DNA, the CDR3 is TGCGCCAGCAGCCAAGGTCCAGCGGAAGAGACCCAGTACTTC.

A few counts support this clonotype. CDR3 in DNA: TGTGCCAGCAGCCGCTTTTTAGCGAGGGGGGAGACCCAGTACTTC. Protein sequence: CASSRFLARGETQYF. The chain carries TRBV7-2 and TRBJ2-5, with a possible D match to TRBD1 (6 bases). CDR1 is SGHTA and CDR2 is FQGNSA in the germline V gene. The CDR3 spans 15 residues. Trimming removed 5 bases from V and 5 bases from J, with 18 bases in between. The full variable domain, rest sourced from reference TRBV7-2 and TRBJ2-5, is GAGVSQSPSNKVTEKGKDVELRCDPISGHTALYWYRQSLGQGLEFLIYFQGNSAPDKSGLPSDRFSAERTGGSVSTLTIQRTQQEDSAVYLCASSRFLARGETQYFGPGTRLLVL.

The chain uses TRBV20-1 and TRBJ2-7; 12 bases map to TRBD2. Germline CDR1 DFQATT, CDR2 SNEGSKA (reference sequence). The CDR3 runs 12 residues. CDR3 residues: CRLAGGPLEQYF. CDR3 in DNA: TGCAGGCTAGCGGGAGGGCCACTCGAGCAGTACTTC.

This clonotype occurred a few times. This rearrangement joins TRBV5-6 to TRBJ2-3, with a weak D call TRBD2 (5 bases). Germline-derived CDR1 and CDR2 are SGHDT and YYEEEE. V was clipped by 2 bases and J by 5 bases, with 12 bases between them. The CDR3 totals 14 residues. CDR3 in amino acids: CASSLMEAGDTQYF. DNA for the CDR3: TGTGCCAGCAGCTTAATGGAGGCGGGAGATACGCAGTATTTT.

This chain connects TRBV10-3 to TRBJ2-7; D is unresolved. V lost 7 bases and J lost 3, with 13 bases in between. From germline, CDR1 is ENHRY and CDR2 SYGVKD. This CDR3 region has 13 residues. CDR3 DNA: TGTGCCATCACTGAAGATCCACGCTACGAGCAGTACGTC. As protein: CAITEDPRYEQYV.